The 3 T cell receptor beta chains in this list originate from one sample, sequenced in a study of blood T cell repertoires in COVID-19. Data came from immunoSEQ multiplex PCR; TCRdb stores just in-frame clones and leaves some out. The table includes around 140,000 clones, about 80% detected once. The specimen was peripheral blood. Source of these receptors: a man in his 70s who had recovered from COVID-19.

This chain links TRBV9 with TRBJ2-7; a possible D gene is TRBD1 (6 bases). V lost 4 bases, J lost 2 bases, and 13 bases lay in between. The CDR3 runs to 14 residues. Germline-derived CDR1 and CDR2 are SGDLS and YYNGEE. This CDR3 reads CASSPGTWTYEQYF. The CDR3 DNA follows: TGTGCCAGCAGCCCCGGGACATGGACCTACGAGCAGTACTTC.

The sample holds one count of this clone. The V and J genes are TRBV2 and TRBJ1-1; 11 nucleotides align to TRBD1. With 7 bases clipped from V and 1 base from J, the junction kept 8 bases outside the gene matches. This CDR3 region has 16 residues. Germline V lookup: CDR1 SNHLY, CDR2 FYNNEI. In DNA, the CDR3 is TGTGCCAGCACCCGAGGACAGGGGGCTTCGAACACTGAAGCTTTCTTT. Its translation: CASTRGQGASNTEAFF.

This clone was counted a few times. DNA for the CDR3: TGTGCCAGTAGTCTGGAGAGCTCCTACAATGAGCAGTTCTTC. Translation gives CASSLESSYNEQFF. The chain joins TRBV19 to TRBJ2-1; D gene ambiguous. The CDR3 loop spans 14 amino acids. V was pared by 5 bases and J by 0 bases, with 8 bases between. The V gene's germline CDR1 is LNHDA and CDR2 SQIVND (reference sequence). The complete variable domain, with remaining parts taken from reference TRBV19 and TRBJ2-1, reads DGGITQSPKYLFRKEGQNVTLSCEQNLNHDAMYWYRQDPGQGLRLIYYSQIVNDFQKGDIAEGYSVSREKKESFPLTVTSAQKNPTAFYLCASSLESSYNEQFFGPGTRLTVL.